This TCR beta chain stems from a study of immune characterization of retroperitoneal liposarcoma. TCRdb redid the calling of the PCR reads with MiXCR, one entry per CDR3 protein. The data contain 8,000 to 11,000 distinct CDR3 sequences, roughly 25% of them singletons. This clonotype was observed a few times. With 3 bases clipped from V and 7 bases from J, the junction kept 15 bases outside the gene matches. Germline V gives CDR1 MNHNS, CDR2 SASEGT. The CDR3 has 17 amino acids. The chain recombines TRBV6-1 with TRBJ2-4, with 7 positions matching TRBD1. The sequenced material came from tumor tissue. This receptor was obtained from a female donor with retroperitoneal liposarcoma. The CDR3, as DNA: TGTGCCAGCAGTGAGGGGGCCCCGACAGGGTTCTGGAACATTCAGTACTTC. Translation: CASSEGAPTGFWNIQYF.